A single T cell receptor (beta chain) is shown here with its context. In the original workflow: Amplification with reference gene primers provided the estimates of nucleated cell counts. Using immunoSEQ multiplex PCR, the repertoire was profiled, and TCRdb retains in-frame clones only, with some absent. V, J and clone size are those of that table, while D and trimming were read from the DNA. This table holds over 85,000 clones, 70% to 90% found once. The data were taken from a study of blood T cell repertoires in COVID-19. About the research overall: The study drew acute and convalescent COVID-19 samples from the United States, Italy and Spain. PBMCs, B-cell-depleted T cells, or T cells provided the cDNA or gDNA that made up the material.

The sequence derives from a human donor in a cohort sampled during active COVID-19. Source material: peripheral blood.

CDR3: CASSTLPSERGGGNEQFF. CDR3 coding DNA: TGTGCCAGCAGCACCCTACCGTCGGAGCGGGGGGGCGGGAATGAGCAGTTCTTC. The rearrangement joins TRBV7-9 to TRBJ2-1, with TRBD2 matching 10 bases. V dropped 5 bases and J dropped 7; count of bases not matched to a gene: 17. Germline CDR1 reads SEHNR; CDR2 reads FQNEAQ (reference sequence). The CDR3 has 18 amino acids.